A single sample gave rise to the 5 T cell receptor beta chains below, sequenced in a study of cytomegalovirus exposure and HLA in healthy donors. TCRdb's table, derived via immunoSEQ multiplex PCR, lists solely in-frame clones and lacks some. The sample holds more than 95,000 clones, roughly 89% seen once. Sequenced material: PBMCs. Source of these receptors: a woman aged 18-29 years in good health and CMV-seronegative.

The chain has TRBV11-3 and TRBJ2-1; 7 bases are shared with TRBD1. Losses at the gene ends were 3 bases for V and 0 bases for J; bases not matched to a gene: 14. This CDR3 is built from 19 residues. Per germline, CDR1 SGHNT and CDR2 YENEEA. The DNA of the CDR3 is TGTGCCAGCAGCTTCGAGGGGGCGGGTGTTCATAGCTCCTACAATGAGCAGTTCTTC. Translating gives CASSFEGAGVHSSYNEQFF.

The rearrangement joins TRBV6-5 to TRBJ2-1; 7 nucleotides match TRBD2. The length of the CDR3 is 14 residues. Trimming removed 4 bases from V and 16 bases from J; junction bases left unmatched: 16. CDR1 MNHEY and CDR2 SVGAGI come from the germline V gene. The CDR3 region has the DNA TGTGCCAGCAGTTCCATCTCTAAGCGGGGAGTAGACTTCTTC. Protein: CASSSISKRGVDFF.

Remarks on this clone: The sample carries other DNA sequences with the same CDR3. This chain connects TRBV7-2 to TRBJ2-7; unclear D gene. Trimming pared 5 bases from V and 0 bases from J, leaving 5 bases between. CDR1 is SGHTA, CDR2 FQGNSA, per germline. This CDR3 region has 12 residues. CDR3 bases: TGTGCCAGCAGCCCCAGCTCCTACGAGCAGTACTTC. Its protein product is CASSPSSYEQYF. The full variable domain, rest sourced from reference TRBV7-2 and TRBJ2-7, is GAGVSQSPSNKVTEKGKDVELRCDPISGHTALYWYRQSLGQGLEFLIYFQGNSAPDKSGLPSDRFSAERTGGSVSTLTIQRTQQEDSAVYLCASSPSSYEQYFGPGTRLTVT.

CDR3 protein: CASSQGPGQGEYEQYF. In nucleotides, the CDR3 is TGCGCCAGCAGCCAAGGACCGGGACAGGGGGAATACGAGCAGTACTTC. This chain links TRBV4-3 with TRBJ2-7, with 11 nucleotides matching TRBD1. The germline gives CDR1 LGHNA, CDR2 YSLEER. V lost 1 base to trimming and J lost 4 bases; unmatched junction nucleotides: 6. This CDR3 is built from 16 residues.

The V and J genes are TRBV7-9 and TRBJ2-7, with D maybe TRBD1 (6 bases). Germline CDR1 SEHNR, CDR2 FQNEAQ (reference sequence). V was trimmed by 1 base and J by 4 bases, leaving 11 bases between them. The CDR3 has 14 residues. CDR3 region: CASSLGIRGYEQYF. CDR3 nucleotide sequence: TGTGCCAGCAGCTTAGGTATCAGGGGATACGAGCAGTACTTC.